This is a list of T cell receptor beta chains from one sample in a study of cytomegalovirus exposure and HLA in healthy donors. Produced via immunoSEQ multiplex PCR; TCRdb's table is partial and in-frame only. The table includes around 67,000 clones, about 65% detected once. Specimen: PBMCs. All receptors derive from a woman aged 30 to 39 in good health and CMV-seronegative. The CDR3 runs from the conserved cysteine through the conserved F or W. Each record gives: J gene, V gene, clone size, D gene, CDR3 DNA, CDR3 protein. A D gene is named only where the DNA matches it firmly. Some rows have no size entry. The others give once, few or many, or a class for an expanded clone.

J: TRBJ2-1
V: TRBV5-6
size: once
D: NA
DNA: TGTGCCAGCAGCCAGGGGACCCTCTCCTACAATGAGCAGTTCTTC
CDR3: CASSQGTLSYNEQFF

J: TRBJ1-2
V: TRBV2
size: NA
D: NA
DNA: TGTGCCAGCAGAGGGGACTCTAACTATGGCTACACCTTC
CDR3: CASRGDSNYGYTF

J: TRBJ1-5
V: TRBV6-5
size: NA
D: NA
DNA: TGTGCCAGCAAGGGGCTTGCGACAACCTATCAGCCCCAGCATTTT
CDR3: CASKGLATTYQPQHF

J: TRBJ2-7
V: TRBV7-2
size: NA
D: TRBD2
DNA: TGTGCCAGCAGCCTTCGTCGGGGAGGGTACGAGCAGTACTTC
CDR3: CASSLRRGGYEQYF

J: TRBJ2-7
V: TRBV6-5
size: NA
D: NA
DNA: TGTGCCAGCAGGGGGGACAAGGGGACCTACGAGCAGTACTTC
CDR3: CASRGDKGTYEQYF

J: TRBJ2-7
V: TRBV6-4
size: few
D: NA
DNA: TGTGCCAGGACCGAACCCCGCGACTTACCTAAATCCTACGAGCAGTACTTC
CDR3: CARTEPRDLPKSYEQYF

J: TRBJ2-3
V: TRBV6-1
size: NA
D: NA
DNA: TGTGCCAGCAGTTCAGGAAGGCAGGGCACAGATACGCAGTATTTT
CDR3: CASSSGRQGTDTQYF

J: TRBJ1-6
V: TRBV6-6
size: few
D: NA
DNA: TGTGCCAGCAGCACTACGGGGAATTCACCCCTCCACTTT
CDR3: CASSTTGNSPLHF

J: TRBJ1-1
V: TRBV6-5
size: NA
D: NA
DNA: TGTGCCAGCAGATGGACACAGGGCCCGAACACTGAAGCTTTCTTT
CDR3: CASRWTQGPNTEAFF

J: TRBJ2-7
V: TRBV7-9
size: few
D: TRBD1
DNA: TGTGCCAGCAGCCCCGACAGGGGGGACTACGAGCAGTACTTC
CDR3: CASSPDRGDYEQYF

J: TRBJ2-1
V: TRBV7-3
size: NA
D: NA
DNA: TGTGCCAGCAGCTTATTAGCGAGGGATGAGCAGTTCTTC
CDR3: CASSLLARDEQFF

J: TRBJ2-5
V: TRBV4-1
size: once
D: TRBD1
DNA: TGCGCCAGCAGCCAAGAGGGGACAGGGGGTCAGGAGACCCAGTACTTC
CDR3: CASSQEGTGGQETQYF

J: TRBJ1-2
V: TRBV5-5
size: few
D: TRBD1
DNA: TGTGCCAGCAACCCCCAGACAGGGATCCCCTATGGCTACACCTTC
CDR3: CASNPQTGIPYGYTF

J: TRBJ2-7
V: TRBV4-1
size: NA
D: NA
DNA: TGCGCCAGCAGCCGGACAGCATCGAGCTCCTACGAGCAGTACTTC
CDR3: CASSRTASSSYEQYF

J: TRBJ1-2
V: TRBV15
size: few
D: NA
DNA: TGTGCCACCAGCACCTCCCGGCGGAGCGCTGGCTACACCTTC
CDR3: CATSTSRRSAGYTF

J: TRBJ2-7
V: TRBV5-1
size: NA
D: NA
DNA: TGCGCCAGCAGCTTGGAGGGGCCAACCTACGAGCAGTACTTC
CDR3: CASSLEGPTYEQYF

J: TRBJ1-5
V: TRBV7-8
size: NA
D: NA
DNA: TGTGCCAGCAGCTTAGTCCCCGTAGTGGTCGGGAATCAGCCCCAGCATTTT
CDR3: CASSLVPVVVGNQPQHF

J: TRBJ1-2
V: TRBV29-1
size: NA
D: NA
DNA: TGCAGCCGCCGGGGGGGCTACACCTTC
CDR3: CSRRGGYTF

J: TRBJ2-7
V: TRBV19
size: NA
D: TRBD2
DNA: TGTGCCAGTAGTCTAGTTGCTAGCGGGTCCTACGAGCAGTACTTC
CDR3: CASSLVASGSYEQYF

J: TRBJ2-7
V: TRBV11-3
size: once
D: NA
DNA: TGTGCCAGCAGCTTAGGCGACCGGGACGAGCAGTACTTC
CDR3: CASSLGDRDEQYF

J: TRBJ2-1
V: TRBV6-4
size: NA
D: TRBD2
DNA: TGTGCCAGCAGCCCCGCTAGCGGGGGAACTAATGAGCAGTTCTTC
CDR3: CASSPASGGTNEQFF

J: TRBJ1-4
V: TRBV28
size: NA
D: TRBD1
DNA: TGTGCCAGCAGGGCCCGACAGGGGAAGACTGAAAAACTGTTTTTT
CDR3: CASRARQGKTEKLFF

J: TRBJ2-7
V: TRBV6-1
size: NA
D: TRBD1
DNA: TGTGCCAGCAGCCGCAGGGGGCGATCTACCTACGAGCAGTACTTC
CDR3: CASSRRGRSTYEQYF

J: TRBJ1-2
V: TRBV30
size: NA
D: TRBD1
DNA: TGTGCCTGGGCCCAGGACAGGGTCTATGGCTACACCTTC
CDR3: CAWAQDRVYGYTF

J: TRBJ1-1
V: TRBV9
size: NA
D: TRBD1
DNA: TGTGCCAGCAGCACAGGGGGTGGGGGTACTGAAGCTTTCTTT
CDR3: CASSTGGGGTEAFF

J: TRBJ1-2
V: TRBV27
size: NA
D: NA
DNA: TGTGCCAGCAGTCCCCAGGGTGTTGTCTATGGCTACACCTTC
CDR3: CASSPQGVVYGYTF

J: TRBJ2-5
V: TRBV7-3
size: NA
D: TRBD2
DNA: TGTGCCAGCAGCAAGACTAGCGGGGGGCCACACGGGCAGTACTTC
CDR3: CASSKTSGGPHGQYF

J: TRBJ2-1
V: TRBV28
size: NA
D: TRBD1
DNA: TGTGCCAGCAGTTTATCCCGGACAGGGAAGAATGAGCAGTTCTTC
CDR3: CASSLSRTGKNEQFF

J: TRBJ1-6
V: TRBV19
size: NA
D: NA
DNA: TGTGCCAGTAGTATCACAGGGACGAAGAATTCACCCCTCCACTTT
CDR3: CASSITGTKNSPLHF